This paragraph reports one T cell receptor (beta chain). The data derive from a study of Ad26.COV2.S vaccination and SARS-CoV-2 variants. The data were produced by immunoSEQ multiplex PCR, yet TCRdb's version contains in-frame clones alone and is incomplete. The sample has around 340,000 clones, 85% to 90% seen once; the top ten hold around 5%. Treatment meaning: approximately 18 received Ad26.COV2.S at low or high dose, single or two shots; 5 received placebo; per-sample allocation not given. Sampling occurred on day 63 after the first vaccine or placebo injection. This TCR came from a person between 18 and 59 years old who received the Ad26.COV2.S COVID-19 vaccine or a placebo. The starting material was peripheral blood, obtained in a trial of Ad26.COV2.S vaccine versus placebo.

This chain's CDR3 is CAWSKPGQRSSYEQYF. In DNA form, the CDR3 reads TGTGCCTGGAGTAAGCCGGGACAGCGGAGCTCCTACGAGCAGTACTTC. V and J are TRBV30 and TRBJ2-7, with 7 bases that match TRBD1. The junction had 10 bases not matched to a gene; V was cut back by 2 bases and J by 0 bases. The CDR3 spans 16 residues. CDR1 and CDR2 from the germline V gene are GTSNPN and SVGIG (reference sequence). Based on the CDR3 plus reference TRBV30 and TRBJ2-7, the full variable domain is SQTIHQWPATLVQPVGSPLSLECTVEGTSNPNLYWYRQAAGRGLQLLFYSVGIGQISSEVPQNLSASRPQDRQFILSSKKLLLSDSGFYLCAWSKPGQRSSYEQYFGPGTRLTVT.